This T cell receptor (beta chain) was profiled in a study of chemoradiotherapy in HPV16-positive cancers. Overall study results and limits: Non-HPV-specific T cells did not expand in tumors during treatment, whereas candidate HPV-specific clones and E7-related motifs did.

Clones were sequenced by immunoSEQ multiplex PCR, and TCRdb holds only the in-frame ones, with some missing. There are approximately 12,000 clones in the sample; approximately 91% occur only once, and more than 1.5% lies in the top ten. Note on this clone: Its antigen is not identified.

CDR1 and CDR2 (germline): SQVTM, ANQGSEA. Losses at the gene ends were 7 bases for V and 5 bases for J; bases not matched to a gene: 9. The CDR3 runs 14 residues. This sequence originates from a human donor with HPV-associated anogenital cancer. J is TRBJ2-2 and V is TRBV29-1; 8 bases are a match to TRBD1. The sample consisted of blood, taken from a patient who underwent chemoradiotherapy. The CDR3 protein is CSARDRGDTGELFF. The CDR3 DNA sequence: TGCAGCGCTCGCGACAGGGGCGATACCGGGGAGCTGTTTTTT.